This TCR beta chain was retrieved from a study of blood T cells in healthy people across ages. Then a second PCR, running about 6 to 12 cycles, was carried out with a sample-barcoded 5' primer and a J-beta primer mix. Each of the cDNA molecules was tagged by a template-switch adaptor with 12 random nucleotides. TCRdb fed the 5' RACE reads into MiXCR, producing one record per CDR3 protein. The sample holds some 890,000 distinct CDR3 sequences, roughly 29% seen once. This clonotype was seen more than once but under ten times. CDR3 length: 17 amino acids. CDR1 is SGHVS and CDR2 is FQNEAQ in the germline V gene. The V segment lost 1 base and the J segment 2 bases; nucleotides outside the gene matches: 7. The sample also formed part of further work on T cells of mothers and their children. As that report states: RNA that had been extracted went wholly into cDNA synthesis, at 1.5 ug per 15 ul. It was through the M1S primer of the second PCR that sample barcodes and 2-4 random nucleotides were added.

The source of this sequence is a woman between 40 and 50 years old in good health. The chain carries TRBV7-8 and TRBJ2-5; the match to TRBD2 covers 10 bases. The sequenced sample was blood. The CDR3 nucleotides read TGTGCCAGCAGCTTAGAGCTAGCGGGGGACACGCAAGAGACCCAGTACTTC. It codes for CASSLELAGDTQETQYF.